This T cell receptor beta chain was profiled in a study of CD4 T cells in relation to SARS-CoV-2 and coronaviruses. Germline values: CDR1 KGHDR, CDR2 SFDVKD. The ends were cut back, 3 bases at V and 5 bases at J, with 16 bases in the middle. The CDR3 covers 16 residues. CD4+ T cells from unexposed donors were obtained before the COVID-19 pandemic (2011-2018). Isolation of CD4+ T cells took place after approximately 11 days in culture. Turning to this clone: Its antigen is still unknown.

Clones were sequenced by immunoSEQ multiplex PCR, and TCRdb holds only the in-frame ones, with some missing. The table includes roughly 17,000 clones, roughly 80% detected once. The clonotype was recovered from a human donor in good health. The chain recombines TRBV24-1 with TRBJ1-5, with D perhaps TRBD1 (5 bases). The sequencing sample was made of CD4+ T cells from PBMCs, cultured in vitro. Here the CDR3 reads CATSDPGGTVDQPQHF. CDR3 coding DNA: TGTGCCACCAGTGATCCCGGGGGAACCGTGGATCAGCCCCAGCATTTT.